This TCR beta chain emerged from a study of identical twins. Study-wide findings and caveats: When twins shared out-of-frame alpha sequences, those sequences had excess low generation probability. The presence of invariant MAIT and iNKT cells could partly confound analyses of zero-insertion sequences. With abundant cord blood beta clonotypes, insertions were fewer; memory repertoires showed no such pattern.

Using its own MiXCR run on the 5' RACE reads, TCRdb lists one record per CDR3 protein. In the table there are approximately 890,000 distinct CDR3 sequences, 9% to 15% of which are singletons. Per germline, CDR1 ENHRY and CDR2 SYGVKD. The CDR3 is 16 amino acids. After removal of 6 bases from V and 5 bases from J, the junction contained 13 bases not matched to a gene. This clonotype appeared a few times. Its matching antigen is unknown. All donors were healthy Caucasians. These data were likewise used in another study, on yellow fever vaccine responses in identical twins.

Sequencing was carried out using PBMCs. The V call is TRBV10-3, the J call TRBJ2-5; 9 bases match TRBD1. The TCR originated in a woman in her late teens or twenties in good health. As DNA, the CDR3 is TGTGCCATCAGCGAGGGGACAGGGCCGGTTTTGGAGACCCAGTACTTC. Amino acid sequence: CAISEGTGPVLETQYF.